This record looks at one T cell receptor beta chain sequence and its context. What it binds is unknown. The sample originates from a study of shared clonotypes between healthy human individuals. Per the study methods: ImmunoSEQ sequences covered only the junction and lacked quality scores; filtering therefore differed. The table came from immunoSEQ multiplex PCR; TCRdb's copy has only in-frame clones and leaves some out. V and J calls and clone size are those listed in that table; D and trimming were worked out from the DNA. The sample carries some 2,400,000 clones, approximately 96% recorded once. Study-wide results and limits: Sequencing depth was predicted to influence how clonotypes are shared among donors.

The clonotype comes from a man aged 18 to 29 in good health. The sample comprised naive CD4+ T cells sorted from blood. Subset reported: CD45RA+ positively selected.

CDR3: CASSVMGGTYNEQFF. CDR3 bases: TGTGCCAGCAGCGTAATGGGTGGGACGTACAATGAGCAGTTCTTC. The chain links TRBV9 to TRBJ2-1; possibly TRBD1 or TRBD2 for D (5 bases each). CDR3 length: 15 amino acids. V was trimmed by 1 base and J by 4 bases, leaving 12 bases between them. Germline lookup yields CDR1 SGDLS and CDR2 YYNGEE.